What follows are 24 T cell receptor beta chains derived from one specimen sequenced in a study of immune heterogeneity within non-small cell lung tumors. Bulk tumor genomic DNA was the template, and each sample received about 600 ng. The authors collected several far-apart biopsies from each primary tumor during surgery. Those enrolled were patients newly diagnosed with untreated non-small cell lung cancer and undergoing curative surgery. The TCR beta CDR3 region was amplified by multiplex PCR employing 32 V and 13 J primers. TCRdb called the multiplex PCR reads again in MiXCR, with one record for every CDR3 protein. Among about 3,100 distinct CDR3 sequences, roughly 41% were seen once, and the ten largest hold roughly 23%. Sequencing used lung tumor tissue. Receptors were obtained from a woman aged 45-59 years with non-small cell lung cancer.

The V gene is TRBV5-6, the J gene TRBJ2-5, with D perhaps assigned TRBD1 or TRBD2 (5 bases each). The CDR3 runs 14 residues. Trimming left V 0 bases short and J 4 bases short, with 10 bases between. Germline CDR1 is SGHDT and CDR2 is YYEEEE. The CDR3 sequence: CASSLVGAGETQYF. The CDR3 DNA follows: TGTGCCAGCAGCTTGGTAGGGGCGGGAGAGACCCAGTACTTC. Complete variable domain (other parts from reference TRBV5-6 and TRBJ2-5): DAGVTQSPTHLIKTRGQQVTLRCSPKSGHDTVSWYQQALGQGPQFIFQYYEEEERQRGNFPDRFSGHQFPNYSSELNVNALLLGDSALYLCASSLVGAGETQYFGPGTRLLVL.

The CDR3 protein is CASSFTGSRAFF. DNA of the CDR3: TGTGCCAGTAGTTTTACAGGGAGTCGAGCTTTCTTT. The V and J genes are TRBV19 and TRBJ1-1, with a possible D match to TRBD1 (6 bases). Germline CDR1 is LNHDA and CDR2 is SQIVND (reference sequence). The CDR3 is made up of 12 amino acids. Trimming took 5 bases from V and 10 from J, leaving 14 bases between them.

By proportion, this clonotype is medium-sized. The chain has TRBV9 and TRBJ1-2; 11 bases line up with TRBD1. The ends lost 3 bases at V and 7 bases at J; junction bases unmatched: 17. Germline V gives CDR1 SGDLS, CDR2 YYNGEE. CDR3 length: 18 residues. CDR3 sequence (DNA): TGTGCCAGCAGCGCCTCGGACAGGGGGCATCAAGGGGGGGCTGGCTACACCTTC. It translates to CASSASDRGHQGGAGYTF.

By its share, this clonotype is large (0.1 to 1%). V and J are TRBV13 and TRBJ2-7; 7 positions match TRBD1. Germline assignment: CDR1 PRHDT and CDR2 FYEKMQ (reference sequence). This CDR3 has 14 residues. V trimming: 4 bases; J trimming: 3 bases; junction bases outside the gene matches: 6. The chain's CDR3 is CASSSLRQGYEQYF. For the CDR3, the DNA is TGTGCCAGCAGCTCCCTGAGACAGGGCTACGAGCAGTACTTC.

The chain has TRBV5-6 and TRBJ1-1, with D perhaps TRBD1 (5 bases). The CDR3 loop spans 15 amino acids. The germline gives CDR1 SGHDT, CDR2 YYEEEE. Trimming cost V 3 bases and J 5 bases, with 17 bases left between them. CDR3 bases: TGTGCCAGCAGCTCCGTGGGAGGGGCGAGAACTGAAGCTTTCTTT. This codes for CASSSVGGARTEAFF.

The chain uses TRBV19 and TRBJ1-5; D might be TRBD1 (6 bases). The V and J ends lost 10 bases and 2 bases respectively, with 15 bases between them. CDR3 size: 14 residues. Germline CDR1 is LNHDA and CDR2 is SQIVND (reference sequence). The CDR3 nucleotides are TGTGCCACCAGGGGAAAGGTAGGCAATCAGCCCCAGCATTTT. As protein: CATRGKVGNQPQHF.

This clonotype has just a few counts. V gene TRBV19 combines with J gene TRBJ2-2; D uncertain. The CDR3 contains 12 residues. The ends were cut back, 3 bases at V and 6 bases at J, with 5 bases in the middle. Germline CDR1 LNHDA, CDR2 SQIVND (reference sequence). In DNA, the CDR3 is TGTGCCAGTAGTATCGGCCCCGGGGAGCTGTTTTTT. It codes for CASSIGPGELFF.

Judged by abundance, this clonotype is medium-sized. This chain joins TRBV19 and TRBJ2-3; possibly TRBD1 or TRBD2 for D (5 bases each). The germline gives CDR1 LNHDA, CDR2 SQIVND (reference sequence). The CDR3 contains 14 residues. Trimming shortened V by 4 bases and J by 2 bases, and 10 bases separated the two germline ends. The CDR3 region has the DNA TGTGCCAGTAGTACGCAGGGAGACACAGATACGCAGTATTTT. It specifies CASSTQGDTDTQYF.

CDR3 bases: TGCAGTGCTAGCGGCTGGGGGGCTTTGAACACTGAAGCTTTCTTT. Protein sequence: CSASGWGALNTEAFF. This chain joins TRBV20-1 and TRBJ1-1, with a possible D match to TRBD1 (6 bases). CDR1 and CDR2 from the germline V gene are DFQATT and SNEGSKA (reference sequence). V dropped 3 bases and J dropped 0 bases, with 14 bases sitting between them. The CDR3 covers 15 residues.

In this sample, this clonotype is medium-sized (0.01 to 0.1%). The chain uses TRBV7-8 and TRBJ1-5, with no clear D. CDR1 is SGHVS, CDR2 FQNEAQ, per germline. V dropped 2 bases and J dropped 3 bases, with 14 bases sitting between them. The CDR3 extends over 16 amino acids. CDR3 region: CASSLRGVRANQPQHF. The CDR3 region has the DNA TGTGCCAGCAGCTTACGGGGTGTAAGGGCCAATCAGCCCCAGCATTTT.

In its sample, this clonotype was seen once. The chain joins TRBV12-3 or TRBV12-4 to TRBJ1-1; D is possibly TRBD1 (5 bases). CDR3 length: 15 amino acids. The V gene lost 7 bases and the J gene lost 0 bases, with 15 bases spanning the gap. CDR3 sequence reads: CASTHPGQLNTEAFF. The CDR3 DNA reads TGTGCCAGCACCCACCCGGGGCAATTGAACACTGAAGCTTTCTTT.

By frequency in the sample, this clonotype is medium-sized. The chain carries TRBV27 and TRBJ1-4, with a possible D match to TRBD1 (5 bases). CDR1 is MNHEY, CDR2 SMNVEV, per germline (reference sequence). V was cut by 5 bases and J by 10 bases, with 14 bases left in between. The CDR3 sequence is 13 residues long. The CDR3 loop is CASSPGRGGKLFF. CDR3 nucleotides: TGTGCCAGCAGTCCCGGGAGGGGAGGAAAACTGTTTTTT.

The rearrangement uses TRBV20-1 and TRBJ2-2; 8 nucleotides line up with TRBD2. Germline assignment: CDR1 DFQATT and CDR2 SNEGSKA (reference sequence). The trim removed 3 bases at V and 4 bases at J, leaving 7 bases unmatched. The CDR3 runs 15 residues. CDR3 loop: CSASGRALSTGELFF. In DNA, the CDR3 is TGCAGTGCTAGCGGGAGGGCCCTATCCACCGGGGAGCTGTTTTTT.

The rearrangement uses TRBV10-1 and TRBJ1-2, with D maybe TRBD1 (6 bases). CDR1 is WNHNN and CDR2 is SYGVQD in the germline V gene (reference sequence). This CDR3 has 14 amino acids. V shed 9 bases and J shed 0 bases, with 14 bases lying between them. The CDR3 sequence is CASPPQGTNYGYTF. In DNA, the CDR3 is TGCGCCAGTCCCCCACAGGGCACTAACTATGGCTACACCTTC.

Concerning this clonotype itself: Mismatch with germline at one junction end may stem from a read error. The chain has TRBV12-3 or TRBV12-4 and TRBJ1-2; weak D call: TRBD1 (6 bases). The CDR3 is 12 residues long. The CDR3, as DNA: TGTGCCAACAGCCAAACAGGGTATGGATACACCTTC. It codes for CANSQTGYGYTF.

A note on this clonotype: A read error is possible here, since a much larger clone lies one base away. This sequence joins TRBV27 and TRBJ1-6, with TRBD1 matching 7 bases. Germline V gene sequence: CDR1 MNHEY, CDR2 SMNVEV (reference sequence). The CDR3 extends over 16 amino acids. As DNA, the CDR3 is TGTGCCAGAAGTTTATCAGGTGGAACAGGGGCTTCACCCCTCCACTTT. This gives the protein CARSLSGGTGASPLHF.

By frequency in the sample, this clonotype is large. The chain recombines TRBV6-1 with TRBJ1-4; 7 nucleotides line up with TRBD1. V was clipped by 5 bases and J by 6 bases; unmatched bases: 12. Germline assignment: CDR1 MNHNS and CDR2 SASEGT. The CDR3 extends over 16 amino acids. CDR3 region: CASSYDSPGTDEKLFF. In DNA, the CDR3 is TGTGCCAGCAGTTACGACTCCCCCGGGACAGATGAAAAACTGTTTTTT.

By share of the sample, this clonotype is medium-sized. V is TRBV3-1 and J is TRBJ2-3, with TRBD1 matching over 7 bases. The CDR3 runs 16 residues. V gave up 4 bases and J gave up 4 bases; unmatched junction bases: 11. CDR1 is LGHDT and CDR2 is YNNKEL in the germline V gene (reference sequence). The CDR3 region has the DNA TGTGCCAGCAGCCCACGACAGGGCTTTATTGCAGATACGCAGTATTTT. Translating it yields CASSPRQGFIADTQYF.

The genes are TRBV11-3 and TRBJ2-7; no clear D. CDR1 and CDR2 (germline): SGHNT, YENEEA. There are 14 residues in the CDR3. The V gene lost 0 bases and the J gene lost 5 bases, with 11 bases spanning the gap. The CDR3 DNA reads TGTGCCAGCAGCTTAGATCCGGGTTCACACGAGCAGTACTTC. Its protein is CASSLDPGSHEQYF.

Judged by abundance, this clonotype is medium-sized (0.01 to 0.1%). The V and J genes are TRBV5-5 and TRBJ2-7; 11 bases are shared with TRBD1. V shed 3 bases and J 4 bases; nucleotides not matched to a gene: 6. CDR1 SGHKS and CDR2 YYEKEE come from the germline V gene (reference sequence). The CDR3 length is 15 residues. CDR3 in amino acids: CASSSRTGGEYEQYF. The DNA for the CDR3 is TGTGCCAGCAGCTCCCGGACAGGGGGCGAATACGAGCAGTACTTC.

The genes are TRBV5-1 and TRBJ2-2; the match to TRBD1 covers 9 bases. The germline V gene has CDR1 SGHRS and CDR2 YFSETQ. The CDR3 loop spans 16 amino acids. V lost 0 bases, J lost 4 bases, and 4 bases stayed unmatched. The CDR3 DNA reads TGCGCCAGCAGCTTGGGGACAGGGGTGAGCACCGGGGAGCTGTTTTTT. Protein: CASSLGTGVSTGELFF. Filled out from reference TRBV5-1 and TRBJ2-2, the complete variable domain reads KAGVTQTPRYLIKTRGQQVTLSCSPISGHRSVSWYQQTPGQGLQFLFEYFSETQRNKGNFPGRFSGRQFSNSRSEMNVSTLELGDSALYLCASSLGTGVSTGELFFGEGSRLTVL.

Sample share makes this clonotype medium-sized (0.01 to 0.1%). The J gene is TRBJ1-5, the V gene TRBV28; D is unresolved. CDR3 size: 15 residues. V lost 1 base and J lost 3, with 10 bases in between. Per germline, CDR1 MDHEN and CDR2 SYDVKM. CDR3 sequence reads: CASSLSGQYNQPQHF. The DNA of the CDR3 is TGTGCCAGCAGTTTATCTGGCCAGTACAATCAGCCCCAGCATTTT.

The CDR3 DNA follows: TGTGCCAGCATTCCGGACAGGGTAACTAATGAAAAACTGTTTTTT. Residues: CASIPDRVTNEKLFF. This chain uses TRBV27 with TRBJ1-4; 8 bases fit TRBD1. Per germline, CDR1 MNHEY and CDR2 SMNVEV (reference sequence). The CDR3 runs 15 residues. Germline trimming cut 7 bases from V and 1 base from J; bases unmatched to any gene: 5.

CDR3 in amino acids: CARRGNTEAFF. The CDR3 bases are TGCGCCAGAAGGGGGAACACTGAAGCTTTCTTT. J is TRBJ1-1 and V is TRBV4-1; D may be TRBD1 (5 bases). Per germline, CDR1 MGHRA and CDR2 YSYEKL. CDR3 length: 11 amino acids. V was trimmed by 9 bases and J by 1 base, leaving 6 bases between them.